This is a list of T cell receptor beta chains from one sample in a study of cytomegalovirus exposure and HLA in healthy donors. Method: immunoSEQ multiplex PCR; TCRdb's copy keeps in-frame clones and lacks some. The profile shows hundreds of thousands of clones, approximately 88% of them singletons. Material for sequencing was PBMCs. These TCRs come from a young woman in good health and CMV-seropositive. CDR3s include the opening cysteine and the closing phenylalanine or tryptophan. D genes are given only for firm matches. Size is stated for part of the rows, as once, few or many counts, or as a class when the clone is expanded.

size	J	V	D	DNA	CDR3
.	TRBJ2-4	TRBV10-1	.	TGCGCCAGCAGTGCCGGGGCTGCCAAAAACATTCAGTACTTC	CASSAGAAKNIQYF
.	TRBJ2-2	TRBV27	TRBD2	TGTGCCAGCAGTTTTTTGCGGGAGCAGGTCGGGGAGCTGTTTTTT	CASSFLREQVGELFF
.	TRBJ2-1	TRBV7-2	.	TGTGCCAGCAGCTTAAGGCCGGGGCTAGCGATAACCGCTAATGAGCAGTTCTTC	CASSLRPGLAITANEQFF
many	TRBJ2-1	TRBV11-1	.	TGTGCCAGCAGCCTACTACAGAACTCCTACAATGAGCAGTTCTTC	CASSLLQNSYNEQFF
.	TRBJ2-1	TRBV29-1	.	TGCAGCGTTGAAGGTATTGGGGGCATCGAATCCTACAATGAGCAGTTCTTC	CSVEGIGGIESYNEQFF
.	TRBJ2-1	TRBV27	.	TGTGCCAGCAGTTTATCCTACCTCTCCTACAATGAGCAGTTCTTC	CASSLSYLSYNEQFF
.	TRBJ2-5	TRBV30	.	TGTGCCTGGAAGTCGTCGGGGCAAGAGACCCAGTACTTC	CAWKSSGQETQYF
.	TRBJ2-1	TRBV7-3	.	TGTGCCAGCAGCTTAGACCCGGGACAATACAATGAGCAGTTCTTC	CASSLDPGQYNEQFF
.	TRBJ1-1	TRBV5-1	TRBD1	TGCGCCAGCAGCCCATTAGGGGACAGGGAAGCTTTCTTT	CASSPLGDREAFF
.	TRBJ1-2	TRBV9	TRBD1	TGTGCCAGCAGCCCCCGAGGACAGGGTTTCGGCTACACCTTC	CASSPRGQGFGYTF
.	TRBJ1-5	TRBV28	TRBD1	TGTGCCAGCACGTTTGGAGGAGTCAGGGGGCAGGGTCAGCCCCAGCATTTT	CASTFGGVRGQGQPQHF
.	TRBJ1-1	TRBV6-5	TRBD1	TGTGCCAGCAGTTCGGACAGGGTCCGAACTGAAGCTTTCTTT	CASSSDRVRTEAFF
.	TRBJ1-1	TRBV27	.	TGTGCCAGCAGTTTAGAGGGGGGACGCCTCATGAACACTGAAGCTTTCTTT	CASSLEGGRLMNTEAFF
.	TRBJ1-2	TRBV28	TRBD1	TGTGCCAGCAGTTTATCTTCAGGGGGCGTTAACTATGGCTACACCTTC	CASSLSSGGVNYGYTF
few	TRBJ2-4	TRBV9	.	TGTGCCAGCAGCGTAGCGGGAGTGGCCAAAAACATTCAGTACTTC	CASSVAGVAKNIQYF
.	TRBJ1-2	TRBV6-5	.	TGTGCCAGCAGTCCACCACTACAGGGACTTGGCTACACCTTC	CASSPPLQGLGYTF
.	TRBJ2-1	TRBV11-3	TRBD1	TGTGCCAGCAGCTTAGCCATTAAAACAGGGGATGAGCAGTTCTTC	CASSLAIKTGDEQFF
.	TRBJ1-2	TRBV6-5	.	TGTGCCAGCAGTTACTCGAGTCTTTCAGGCGCCTATGGCTACACCTTC	CASSYSSLSGAYGYTF
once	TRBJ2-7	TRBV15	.	TGTGCCACCAGCAGAGGCAGCGGCGAGCAGTACTTC	CATSRGSGEQYF
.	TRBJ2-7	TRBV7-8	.	TGTGCCAGCAGCTATAGGTATGGAGGGGATGAGCAGTACTTC	CASSYRYGGDEQYF
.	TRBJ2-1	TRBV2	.	TGTGCCAGCAGTGAAGAGGTGTCCTACAATGAGCAGTTCTTC	CASSEEVSYNEQFF
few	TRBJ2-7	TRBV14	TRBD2	TGTGCCAGCAGCCGTCTAGCGGGATTAGCCTACGAGCAGTACTTC	CASSRLAGLAYEQYF
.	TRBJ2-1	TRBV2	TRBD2	TGTGCCAGCAGGGCAACTAGCGGGAGCTCCTACAATGAGCAGTTCTTC	CASRATSGSSYNEQFF
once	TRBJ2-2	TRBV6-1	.	TGTGCCAGCTGGGGGACGGTCCCGAACACCGGGGAGCTGTTTTTT	CASWGTVPNTGELFF
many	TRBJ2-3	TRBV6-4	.	TGTGCCAGCAGTGATGGGCTATCCACAGATACGCAGTATTTT	CASSDGLSTDTQYF
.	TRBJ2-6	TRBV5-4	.	TGTGCCAGCGCACGCCCGGGACAAAACTCTGGGGCCAACGTCCTGACTTTC	CASARPGQNSGANVLTF
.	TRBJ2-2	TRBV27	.	TGTGCCAGCAGTTTACTAAGGGCTACAGGGGAGCTGTTTTTT	CASSLLRATGELFF
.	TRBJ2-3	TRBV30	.	TGTGCCTGGACCGGGACATCTAGCACAGATACGCAGTATTTT	CAWTGTSSTDTQYF
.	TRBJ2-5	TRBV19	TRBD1	TGTGCCAGTAGTACGGGACAGGGAGGAGAGACCCAGTACTTC	CASSTGQGGETQYF
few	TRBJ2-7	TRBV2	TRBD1	TGTGCCAGCGGACGGGACAGGTACCACGAGCAGTACTTC	CASGRDRYHEQYF
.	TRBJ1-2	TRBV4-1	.	TGCGCCAGCAGCCCCAACAGGATCGCAAGCTATGGCTACACCTTC	CASSPNRIASYGYTF
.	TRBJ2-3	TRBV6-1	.	TGTGCCAGCAGTGAAGCCCCAGGGAGGGATACGCAGTATTTT	CASSEAPGRDTQYF
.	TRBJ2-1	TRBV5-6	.	TGTGCCAGCAGCCACTCCTGGGACCGGGTACAGTTCTTC	CASSHSWDRVQFF
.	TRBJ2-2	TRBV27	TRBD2	TGTGCCAGCAGTTTCCTGAGCGGGAGAGTCACCGGGGAGCTGTTTTTT	CASSFLSGRVTGELFF
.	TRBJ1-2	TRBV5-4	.	TGTGCCAGCAGCTTGTGGGGCACCGGAAGCTACACCTTC	CASSLWGTGSYTF
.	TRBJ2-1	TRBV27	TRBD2	TGTGCCAGCAGTTTATCGGCGGGGCTAGCGGGAGCTTTAGAGCAGTTCTTC	CASSLSAGLAGALEQFF
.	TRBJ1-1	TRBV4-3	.	TGCGCCAGCAGCCAAGCTGGCAGCGACACTGAAGCTTTCTTT	CASSQAGSDTEAFF
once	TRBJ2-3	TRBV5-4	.	TGTGCCAGCAGCTTCCGTTTGGGGGACATTGGTACAGATACGCAGTATTTT	CASSFRLGDIGTDTQYF
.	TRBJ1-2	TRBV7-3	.	TGTGCCAGCAGCGCCTCGGCGGGGGACTATGGCTACACCTTC	CASSASAGDYGYTF
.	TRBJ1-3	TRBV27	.	TGTGCCAGCAGTTTGGGGGGTAGTGGAAACACCATATATTTT	CASSLGGSGNTIYF
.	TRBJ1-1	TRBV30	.	TGTGCCTGGGGAGGAGCACTGAACACTGAAGCTTTCTTT	CAWGGALNTEAFF
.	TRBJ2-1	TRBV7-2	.	TGTGCCAGCAGCAGGGAAGTAGCGCTCTCCTACAATGAGCAGTTCTTC	CASSREVALSYNEQFF
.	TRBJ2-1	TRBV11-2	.	TGTGCCAGCAGCTACTTGCGTGAGCAGTTCTTC	CASSYLREQFF